A single sample gave rise to the 9 T cell receptor beta chains below, sequenced in a study of T cells in Graves' hyperthyroidism and ophthalmopathy. Amplified TCR beta CDR3 regions came from RNA transcripts. The HTBI primer set was used in a first-round RT-PCR of the TCR CDR3. TCRdb re-derived calls from the multiplex PCR reads in MiXCR, one entry per CDR3 protein. The table shows around 600,000 distinct CDR3 sequences, with about 14% occurring only once. The sequencing sample was made of blood. All receptors derive from a woman between 45 and 65 years old with Graves' ophthalmopathy.

This clonotype was recorded at least ten times. V is TRBV6-2 or TRBV6-3 and J is TRBJ2-7; 10 bases agree with TRBD2. Per the germline V gene, CDR1 is MNHEY and CDR2 is SVGEGT. This CDR3 has 15 residues. Unmatched junction bases numbered 12, after V lost 10 bases and J lost 3 bases. The chain's CDR3 is CATRAIAGGFYEQYF. The CDR3 DNA reads as TGTGCCACCAGAGCCATAGCGGGAGGATTCTACGAGCAGTACTTC.

The chain combines TRBV19 with TRBJ2-7, with TRBD1 as a possible D gene (5 bases). The CDR3 contains 10 residues. Germline V gene data show CDR1 as LNHDA and CDR2 as SQIVND (reference sequence). Trimming took off 8 bases at V and 5 bases at J, with 7 bases between the two ends. CDR3 amino acids: CASGHHEQYF. The CDR3 nucleotides read TGTGCCAGTGGACACCACGAGCAGTACTTC.

This rearrangement joins TRBV12-5 to TRBJ2-2; TRBD2 matches 7 bases. This CDR3 comprises 15 residues. Germline CDR1 LGHNT, CDR2 FRNRAP. Trimming took 5 bases from V and 3 from J; bases not matched to a gene: 6. In DNA form, the CDR3 reads TGTGCTAGTGGTAGCGGGATCCAATACACCGGGGAGCTGTTTTTT. It specifies CASGSGIQYTGELFF.

This clonotype was counted at least ten times. The chain is built from TRBV5-1 and TRBJ2-3; TRBD1 is a possible D gene (7 bases). Per the germline V gene, CDR1 is SGHRS and CDR2 is YFSETQ. The V and J ends lost 0 bases and 1 base respectively, with 12 bases between them. This CDR3 has 16 residues. This CDR3 is CASSLVGRGGTDTQYF. The CDR3 DNA reads TGCGCCAGCAGCTTGGTTGGCAGGGGGGGCACAGATACGCAGTATTTT.

The chain is built from TRBV10-3 and TRBJ2-7; possible D gene TRBD2, 5 bases. The length of the CDR3 is 14 residues. Trimming took off 8 bases at V and 6 bases at J, with 20 bases between the two ends. CDR1 is ENHRY, CDR2 SYGVKD, per germline. The CDR3 DNA sequence: TGTGCCATCGCCACGGACTCAAGCTTTGGCGAGCAGTACTTC. It is translated as CAIATDSSFGEQYF.

This clonotype was observed many times. V gene TRBV6-2 or TRBV6-3 combines with J gene TRBJ1-2; D is uncertain. The V gene's germline CDR1 is MNHEY and CDR2 SVGEGT. V lost 6 bases to trimming and J lost 1 base, with 9 bases between them. This CDR3 has 13 amino acids. CDR3 DNA: TGTGCCAGCAGGATGGACCTTAACTATGGCTACACCTTC. It is translated as CASRMDLNYGYTF.

This clonotype has ten or more counts. V gene TRBV11-2 combines with J gene TRBJ2-7; D possibly corresponds to TRBD1 (6 bases). The germline gives CDR1 SGHAT, CDR2 FQNNGV. CDR3 length equals 13 residues. The ends were cut back, 5 bases at V and 3 bases at J, with 11 bases in the middle. The CDR3 spells CASSTDRNYEQYF. The DNA for the CDR3 is TGTGCCAGCAGCACCGACAGGAACTACGAGCAGTACTTC.

Notes on this clonotype: A much larger clone differs from this one at a single base, so this may be a read error. This chain joins TRBV7-2 and TRBJ2-7; 11 positions agree with TRBD2. Per the germline V gene, CDR1 is SGHTA and CDR2 is FQGNSA. This CDR3 comprises 15 residues. The V segment lost 2 bases and the J segment 5 bases; nucleotides outside the gene matches: 5. The CDR3 DNA follows: TGTGCCAGCAGCTTAATGGCACTAGCGGGAGACGAGCAGTACTTC. Its translation: CASSLMALAGDEQYF.

This clonotype was seen at least ten times. The chain combines TRBV28 with TRBJ2-5; D remains unclear. Trimming removed 2 bases from V and 1 base from J, with 5 bases in between. Germline assignment: CDR1 MDHEN and CDR2 SYDVKM. The CDR3 has 13 amino acids. CDR3 residues: CASSLPTQETQYF. DNA of the CDR3: TGTGCCAGCAGTTTACCCACCCAAGAGACCCAGTACTTC.